The 17 T cell receptor beta chains below all came from one sample that was sequenced in a study of cytomegalovirus exposure and HLA in healthy donors. The PCR contained 60 Vbeta and 13 Jbeta primers. TCRdb's copy holds only in-frame clones and misses some; the assay was immunoSEQ multiplex PCR. The repertoire includes some 90,000 clones, more than 65% of them detected once, and just over 8% sits in the top ten. The specimen sequenced was PBMCs. Receptor source: a man between 60 and 75 years old in good health and CMV-seronegative.

This clone showed up just a few times. V gene TRBV6-4 combines with J gene TRBJ2-1; D unresolved. The CDR3 length is 15 residues. Germline V gene data show CDR1 as MRHNA and CDR2 as SNTAGT. Trimming stripped 4 bases from V and 0 bases from J, with 10 bases between. The CDR3 region has the DNA TGTGCCAGCAGTGCCGAGTGGAGCTCCTACAATGAGCAGTTCTTC. This translates into CASSAEWSSYNEQFF.

The chain couples TRBV6-5 to TRBJ1-5; D is undetermined. Trimming left V 2 bases short and J 4 bases short, with 9 bases between. Germline CDR1 is MNHEY and CDR2 is SVGAGI. The CDR3 has 14 residues. The CDR3 nucleotides read TGTGCCAGCAGTTACGGGCAGACGAATCAGCCCCAGCATTTT. Translated, it gives CASSYGQTNQPQHF.

The chain has TRBV11-3 and TRBJ2-5; D may be TRBD1 (6 bases). V gave up 5 bases and J gave up 5 bases, with 18 bases separating them. Germline V gene lookup returns CDR1 SGHNT and CDR2 YENEEA. The CDR3 spans 15 residues. Here the CDR3 reads CASSPSGSGAETQYF. The CDR3 region has the DNA TGTGCCAGCAGCCCCAGTGGCTCAGGGGCCGAGACCCAGTACTTC.

The chain carries TRBV2 and TRBJ2-3; TRBD1 might be the D (6 bases). The CDR3 has 14 amino acids. With 1 base removed from V and 1 base from J, the gap between germline ends came to 6 bases. Germline V CDR1 and CDR2: SNHLY, FYNNEI. Here the CDR3 reads CASSEDRGTDTQYF. The CDR3 nucleotides read TGTGCCAGCAGTGAAGACAGGGGCACAGATACGCAGTATTTT.

The chain links TRBV7-9 to TRBJ1-3; D is perhaps TRBD1 (6 bases). The CDR3 is 16 residues long. V was trimmed by 5 bases and J by 0 bases, leaving 14 bases between them. The V gene's germline CDR1 is SEHNR and CDR2 FQNEAQ (reference sequence). The CDR3 region has the DNA TGTGCCAGCAGCCAGCTCGGACAGCTCTCTGGAAACACCATATATTTT. Residues: CASSQLGQLSGNTIYF.

This sequence joins TRBV5-1 and TRBJ2-2, with D possibly TRBD1 on 7 matching bases. Germline CDR1 reads SGHRS; CDR2 reads YFSETQ. V lost 2 bases, J lost 4 bases, and 9 bases lay in between. The CDR3 is made up of 14 amino acids. CDR3 residues: CASSFQGGTGELFF. DNA for the CDR3: TGCGCCAGCAGCTTTCAGGGGGGCACCGGGGAGCTGTTTTTT. Variable domain in full (rest from reference TRBV5-1 and TRBJ2-2): KAGVTQTPRYLIKTRGQQVTLSCSPISGHRSVSWYQQTPGQGLQFLFEYFSETQRNKGNFPGRFSGRQFSNSRSEMNVSTLELGDSALYLCASSFQGGTGELFFGEGSRLTVL.

This clone has a handful of counts. The CDR3 sequence: CASSASGGSDEQFF. The CDR3 DNA follows: TGTGCCAGCAGTGCTAGCGGCGGGTCTGATGAGCAGTTCTTC. This chain uses TRBV2 with TRBJ2-1, with TRBD2 matching over 7 bases. CDR3 size: 14 residues. Per the germline V gene, CDR1 is SNHLY and CDR2 is FYNNEI. V lost 4 bases and J lost 8; bases outside the gene matches: 8.

The rearrangement uses TRBV7-8 and TRBJ2-7, with D unresolved. The CDR3 has 13 residues. The ends were cut back, 6 bases at V and 1 base at J, with 10 bases in the middle. Germline CDR1 reads SGHVS; CDR2 reads FQNEAQ. CDR3 sequence reads: CASSFVVSYEQYF. CDR3 in DNA: TGTGCCAGCAGTTTCGTAGTTTCCTACGAGCAGTACTTC.

About this clone itself: At the DNA level, this CDR3 is encoded by other sequences in the same sample as well. The V and J genes are TRBV5-1 and TRBJ2-7; D gene unclear. The CDR3 runs 14 residues. Trimming cost V 0 bases and J 2 bases, with 9 bases left between them. The V gene's germline CDR1 is SGHRS and CDR2 YFSETQ. The CDR3 DNA reads TGCGCCAGCAGCTTGGGTAGTCAAACCTACGAGCAGTACTTC. It translates to CASSLGSQTYEQYF.

The J gene is TRBJ2-1, the V gene TRBV4-1; a possible D gene is TRBD2 (5 bases). This CDR3 comprises 14 residues. Germline V lookup: CDR1 MGHRA, CDR2 YSYEKL. V was trimmed by 0 bases and J by 5 bases, leaving 8 bases between them. The CDR3 loop is CASSQEDFNNEQFF. CDR3 nucleotide sequence: TGCGCCAGCAGCCAAGAGGACTTCAACAATGAGCAGTTCTTC.

The V call is TRBV6-1, the J call TRBJ1-5; D may be TRBD1 (6 bases). The CDR3 is 19 amino acids. The V gene's germline CDR1 is MNHNS and CDR2 SASEGT. The V gene lost 0 bases and the J gene lost 0 bases, with 18 bases spanning the gap. The CDR3: CASSEALQGTKYSNQPQHF. CDR3 nucleotide sequence: TGTGCCAGCAGTGAAGCGCTTCAGGGGACTAAATATAGCAATCAGCCCCAGCATTTT.

This sequence joins TRBV5-1 and TRBJ2-7; 7 bases agree with TRBD1. V was pared by 4 bases and J by 5 bases, with 9 bases of the junction left unmatched. CDR3 length: 14 amino acids. Germline CDR1 is SGHRS and CDR2 is YFSETQ. CDR3 nucleotides: TGCGCCAGCAGCAGAGGGACAGCCTCTGACGAGCAGTACTTC. Translating it yields CASSRGTASDEQYF.

This clone was seen just once. J is TRBJ1-2 and V is TRBV5-6; 7 positions agree with TRBD1. The junction had 5 bases not matched to a gene; V was cut back by 1 base and J by 8 bases. The CDR3 has 13 amino acids. Germline V gene lookup returns CDR1 SGHDT and CDR2 YYEEEE. The CDR3: CASSLIGGQGYTF. As DNA, the CDR3 is TGTGCCAGCAGCTTGATAGGGGGCCAAGGCTACACCTTC.

The rearrangement joins TRBV5-4 to TRBJ2-1; 7 bases match TRBD1. V dropped 5 bases and J dropped 0; count of bases not matched to a gene: 5. Germline V CDR1 and CDR2: SGHNT, YYREEE (reference sequence). This CDR3 is built from 15 residues. The CDR3 DNA reads TGTGCCAGCAGTGGACAGGTCAGCTCCTACAATGAGCAGTTCTTC. This sequence encodes CASSGQVSSYNEQFF.

The chain carries TRBV29-1 and TRBJ2-3; 8 bases agree with TRBD1. The junction had 0 bases not matched to a gene; V was cut back by 6 bases and J by 1 base. The CDR3 loop spans 12 amino acids. Germline-derived CDR1 and CDR2 are SQVTM and ANQGSEA. CDR3 loop: CSVDRGTDTQYF. CDR3 coding DNA: TGCAGCGTGGACAGGGGCACAGATACGCAGTATTTT.

The chain links TRBV30 to TRBJ2-2; possible D gene TRBD1, 5 bases. Looked up from germline, CDR1 is GTSNPN and CDR2 is SVGIG (reference sequence). The CDR3 length is 13 residues. Between the trimmed V and J ends, which lost 3 bases and 1 base, there was a span of 6 bases. CDR3 coding DNA: TGTGCCTGGAGCGACAGGAACACCGGGGAGCTGTTTTTT. It translates to CAWSDRNTGELFF.

This clone has only one observation. This chain connects TRBV6-1 to TRBJ1-5, with D unclear. The germline CDR1 and CDR2 sequences are MNHNS and SASEGT. The CDR3 sequence is 15 residues long. The V end lost 2 bases, the J end lost 2 bases, and 10 bases lay between the germline ends. The CDR3 DNA reads TGTGCCAGCAGTGAACTTCGGGAAGGCAATCAGCCCCAGCATTTT. This encodes CASSELREGNQPQHF.